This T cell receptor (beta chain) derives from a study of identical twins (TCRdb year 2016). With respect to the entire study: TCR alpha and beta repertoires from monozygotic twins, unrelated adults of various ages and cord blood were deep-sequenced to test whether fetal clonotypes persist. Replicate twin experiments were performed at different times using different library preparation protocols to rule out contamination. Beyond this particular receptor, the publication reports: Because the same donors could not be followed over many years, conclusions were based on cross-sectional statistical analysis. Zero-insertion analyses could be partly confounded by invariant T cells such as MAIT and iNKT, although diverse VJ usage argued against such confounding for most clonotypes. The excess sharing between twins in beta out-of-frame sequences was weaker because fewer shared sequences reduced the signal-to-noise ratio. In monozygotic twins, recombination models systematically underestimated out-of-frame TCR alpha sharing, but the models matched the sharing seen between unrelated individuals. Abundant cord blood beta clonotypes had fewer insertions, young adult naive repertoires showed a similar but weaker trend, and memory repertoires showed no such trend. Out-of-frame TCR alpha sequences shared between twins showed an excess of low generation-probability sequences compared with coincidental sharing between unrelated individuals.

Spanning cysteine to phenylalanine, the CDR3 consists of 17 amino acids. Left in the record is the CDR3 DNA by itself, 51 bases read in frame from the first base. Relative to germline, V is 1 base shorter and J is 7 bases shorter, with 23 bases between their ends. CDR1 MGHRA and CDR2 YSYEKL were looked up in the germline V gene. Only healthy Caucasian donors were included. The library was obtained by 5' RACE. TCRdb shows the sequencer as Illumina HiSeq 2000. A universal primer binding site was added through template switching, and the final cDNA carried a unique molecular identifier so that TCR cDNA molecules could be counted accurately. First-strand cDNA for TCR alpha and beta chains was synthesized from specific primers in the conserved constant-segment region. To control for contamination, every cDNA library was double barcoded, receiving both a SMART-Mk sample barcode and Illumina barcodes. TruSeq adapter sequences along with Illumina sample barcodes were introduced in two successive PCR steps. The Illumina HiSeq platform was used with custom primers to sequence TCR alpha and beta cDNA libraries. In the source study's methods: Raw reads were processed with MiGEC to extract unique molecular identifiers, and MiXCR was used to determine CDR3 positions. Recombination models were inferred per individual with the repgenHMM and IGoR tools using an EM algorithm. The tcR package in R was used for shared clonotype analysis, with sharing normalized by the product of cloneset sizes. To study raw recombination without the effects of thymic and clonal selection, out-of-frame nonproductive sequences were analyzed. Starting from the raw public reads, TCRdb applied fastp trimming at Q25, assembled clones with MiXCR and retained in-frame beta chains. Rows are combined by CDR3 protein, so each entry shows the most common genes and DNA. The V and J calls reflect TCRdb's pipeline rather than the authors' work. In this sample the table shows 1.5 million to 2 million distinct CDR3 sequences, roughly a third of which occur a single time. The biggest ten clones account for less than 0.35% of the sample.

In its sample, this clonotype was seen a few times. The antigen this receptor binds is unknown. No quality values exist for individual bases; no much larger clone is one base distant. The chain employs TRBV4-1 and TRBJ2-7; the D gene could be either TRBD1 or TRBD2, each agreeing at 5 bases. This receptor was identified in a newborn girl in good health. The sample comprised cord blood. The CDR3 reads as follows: CASSQGLLRDPIGEQYF. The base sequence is TGCGCCAGCAGCCAAGGCTTGCTCAGGGACCCGATAGGAGAGCAGTACTTC.